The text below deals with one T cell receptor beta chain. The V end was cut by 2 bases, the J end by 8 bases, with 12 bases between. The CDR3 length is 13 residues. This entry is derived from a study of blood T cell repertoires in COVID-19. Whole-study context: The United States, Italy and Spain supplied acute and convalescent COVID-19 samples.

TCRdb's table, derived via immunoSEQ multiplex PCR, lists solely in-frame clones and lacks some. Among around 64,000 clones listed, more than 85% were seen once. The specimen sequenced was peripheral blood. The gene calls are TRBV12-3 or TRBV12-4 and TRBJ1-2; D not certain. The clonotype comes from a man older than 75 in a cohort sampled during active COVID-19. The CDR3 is CASSLSRVGGYTF. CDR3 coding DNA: TGTGCCAGCAGTTTATCCAGAGTGGGCGGCTACACCTTC.